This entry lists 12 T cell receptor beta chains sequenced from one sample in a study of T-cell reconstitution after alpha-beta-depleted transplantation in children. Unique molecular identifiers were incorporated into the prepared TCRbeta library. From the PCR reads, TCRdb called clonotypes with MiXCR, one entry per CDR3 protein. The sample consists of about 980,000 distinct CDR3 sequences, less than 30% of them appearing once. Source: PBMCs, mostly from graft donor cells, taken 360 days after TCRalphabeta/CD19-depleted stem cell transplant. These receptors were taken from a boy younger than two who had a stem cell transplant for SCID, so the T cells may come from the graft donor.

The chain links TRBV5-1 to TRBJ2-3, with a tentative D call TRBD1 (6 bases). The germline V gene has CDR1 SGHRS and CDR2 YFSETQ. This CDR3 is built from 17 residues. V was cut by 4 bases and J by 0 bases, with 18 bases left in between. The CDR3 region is CASSLPTGTSSTDTQYF. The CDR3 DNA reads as TGCGCCAGCAGCCTACCCACAGGGACCTCTAGCACAGATACGCAGTATTTT.

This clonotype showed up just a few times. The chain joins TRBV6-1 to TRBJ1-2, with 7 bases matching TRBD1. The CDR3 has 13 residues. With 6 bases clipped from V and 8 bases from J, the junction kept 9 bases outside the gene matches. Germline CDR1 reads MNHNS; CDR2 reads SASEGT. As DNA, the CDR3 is TGTGCCAGCAGCTTCTGGACAGGAGAGGGCTACACCTTC. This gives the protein CASSFWTGEGYTF.

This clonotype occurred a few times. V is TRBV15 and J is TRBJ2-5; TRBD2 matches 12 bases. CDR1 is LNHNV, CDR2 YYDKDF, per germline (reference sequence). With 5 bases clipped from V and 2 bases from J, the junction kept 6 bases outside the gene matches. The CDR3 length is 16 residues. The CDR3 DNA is TGTGCCACCAGCCTTCTTCTAGCGGGGGGGCAAGAGACCCAGTACTTC. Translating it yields CATSLLLAGGQETQYF.

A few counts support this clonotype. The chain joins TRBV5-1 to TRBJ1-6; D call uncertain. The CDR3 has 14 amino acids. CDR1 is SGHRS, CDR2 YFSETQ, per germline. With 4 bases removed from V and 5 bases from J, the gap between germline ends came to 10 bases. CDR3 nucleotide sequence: TGCGCCAGCAGCCTCTACCCAAATAATTCACCCCTCCACTTT. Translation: CASSLYPNNSPLHF.

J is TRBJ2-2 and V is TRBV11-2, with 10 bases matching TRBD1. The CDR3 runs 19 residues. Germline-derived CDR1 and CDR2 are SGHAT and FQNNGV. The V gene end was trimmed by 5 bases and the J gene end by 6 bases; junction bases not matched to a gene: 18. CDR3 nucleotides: TGTGCCAGCAGCGAAGACAGGGGGCAGGCTGCGTGGGTACCCGGGGAGCTGTTTTTT. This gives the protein CASSEDRGQAAWVPGELFF.

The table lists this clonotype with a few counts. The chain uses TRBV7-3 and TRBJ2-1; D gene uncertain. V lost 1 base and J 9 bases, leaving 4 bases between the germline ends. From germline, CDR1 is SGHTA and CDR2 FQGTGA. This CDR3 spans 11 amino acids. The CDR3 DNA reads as TGTGCCAGCAGCTTAAACATTGAGCAGTTCTTC. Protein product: CASSLNIEQFF.

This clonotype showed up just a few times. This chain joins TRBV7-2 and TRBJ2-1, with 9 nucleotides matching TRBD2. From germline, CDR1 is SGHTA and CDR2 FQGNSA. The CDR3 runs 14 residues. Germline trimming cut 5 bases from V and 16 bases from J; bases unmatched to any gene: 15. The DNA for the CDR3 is TGTGCCAGCAGCCTAAGGACGCCTAGCGGGAAACAATTCTTC. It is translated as CASSLRTPSGKQFF.

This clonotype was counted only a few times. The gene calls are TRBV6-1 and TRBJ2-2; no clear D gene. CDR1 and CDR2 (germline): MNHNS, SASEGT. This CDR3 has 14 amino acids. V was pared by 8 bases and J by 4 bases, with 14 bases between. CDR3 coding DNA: TGTGCCAGCCGCCGCCGGGCCGGCACCGGGGAGCTGTTTTTT. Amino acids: CASRRRAGTGELFF.

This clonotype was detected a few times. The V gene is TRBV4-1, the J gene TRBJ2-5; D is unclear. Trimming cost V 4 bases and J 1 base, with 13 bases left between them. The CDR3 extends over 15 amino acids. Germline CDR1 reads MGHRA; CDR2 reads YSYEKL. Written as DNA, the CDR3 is TGCGCCAGCAGCCCCCAAGGAAAAGGCCAAGAGACCCAGTACTTC. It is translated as CASSPQGKGQETQYF.

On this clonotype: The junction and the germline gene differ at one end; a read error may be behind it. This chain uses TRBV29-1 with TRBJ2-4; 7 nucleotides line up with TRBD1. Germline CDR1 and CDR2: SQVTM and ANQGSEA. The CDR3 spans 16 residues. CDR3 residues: CSAELNRGIAKNIQYF. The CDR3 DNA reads TGCAGCGCTGAATTAAACAGGGGTATAGCCAAAAACATTCAGTACTTC.

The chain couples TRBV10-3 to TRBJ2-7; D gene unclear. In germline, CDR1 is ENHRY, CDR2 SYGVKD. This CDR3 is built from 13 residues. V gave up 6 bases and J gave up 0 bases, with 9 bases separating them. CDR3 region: CAISNGFSYEQYF. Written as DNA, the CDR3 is TGTGCCATCAGCAACGGATTCTCCTACGAGCAGTACTTC.

CDR3 bases: TGTGCCAGCAGGGAACTCGGGACAGCTTACGAGCAGTACTTC. The encoded protein is CASRELGTAYEQYF. The rearrangement uses TRBV6-1 and TRBJ2-7; 7 nucleotides match TRBD1. The junction had 9 bases not matched to a gene; V was cut back by 6 bases and J by 4 bases. The CDR3 runs to 14 residues. Germline CDR1 and CDR2: MNHNS and SASEGT.